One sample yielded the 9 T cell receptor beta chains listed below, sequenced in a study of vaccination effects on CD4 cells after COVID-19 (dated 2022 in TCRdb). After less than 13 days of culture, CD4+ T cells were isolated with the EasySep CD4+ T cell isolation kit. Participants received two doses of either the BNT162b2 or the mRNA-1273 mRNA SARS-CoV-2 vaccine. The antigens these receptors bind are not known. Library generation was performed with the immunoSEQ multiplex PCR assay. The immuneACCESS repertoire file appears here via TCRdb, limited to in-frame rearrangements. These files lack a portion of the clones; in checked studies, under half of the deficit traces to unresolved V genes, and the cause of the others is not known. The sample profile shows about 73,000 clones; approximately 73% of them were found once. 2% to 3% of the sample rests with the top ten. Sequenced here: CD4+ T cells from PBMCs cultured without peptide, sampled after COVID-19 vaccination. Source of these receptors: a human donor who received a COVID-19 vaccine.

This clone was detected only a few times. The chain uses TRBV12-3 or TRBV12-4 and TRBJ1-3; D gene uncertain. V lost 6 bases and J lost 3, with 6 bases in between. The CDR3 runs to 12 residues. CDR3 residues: CASSIGGNTIYF. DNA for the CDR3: TGTGCCAGCAGCATCGGTGGAAACACCATATATTTT.

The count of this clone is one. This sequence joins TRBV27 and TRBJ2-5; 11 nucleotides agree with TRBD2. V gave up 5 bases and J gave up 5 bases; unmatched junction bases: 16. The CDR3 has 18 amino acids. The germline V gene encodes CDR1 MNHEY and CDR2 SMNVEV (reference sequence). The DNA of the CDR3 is TGTGCCAGCAGTCTCCCTACCCCACTAGCGGGGGATGGGGAGACCCAGTACTTC. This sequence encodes CASSLPTPLAGDGETQYF.

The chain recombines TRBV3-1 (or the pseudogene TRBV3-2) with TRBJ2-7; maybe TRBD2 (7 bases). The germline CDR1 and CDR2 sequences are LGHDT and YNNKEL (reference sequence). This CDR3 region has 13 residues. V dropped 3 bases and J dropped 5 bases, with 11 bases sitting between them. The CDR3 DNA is TGTGCCAGCAGCCAGAGGGGGGGAAACGAGCAGTACGTC. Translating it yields CASSQRGGNEQYV.

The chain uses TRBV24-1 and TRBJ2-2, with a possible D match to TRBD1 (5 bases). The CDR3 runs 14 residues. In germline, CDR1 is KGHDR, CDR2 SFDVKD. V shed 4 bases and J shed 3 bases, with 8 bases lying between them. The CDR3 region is CATSDLRDTGELFF. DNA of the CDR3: TGTGCCACCAGTGACCTCAGGGACACCGGGGAGCTGTTTTTT.

CDR3 DNA sequence: TGTGCCAGCAGCTTACGTGAGAATTCACCCCTCCACTTT. Encoded protein: CASSLRENSPLHF. This chain joins TRBV7-9 and TRBJ1-6; D remains unclear. The ends were cut back, 2 bases at V and 7 bases at J, with 6 bases in the middle. This CDR3 region has 13 residues. Germline CDR1 and CDR2: SEHNR and FQNEAQ (reference sequence).

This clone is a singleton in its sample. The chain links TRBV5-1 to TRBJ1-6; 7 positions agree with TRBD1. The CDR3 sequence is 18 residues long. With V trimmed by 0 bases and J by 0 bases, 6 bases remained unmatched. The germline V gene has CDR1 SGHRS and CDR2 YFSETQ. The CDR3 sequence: CASSLEGGGDSYNSPLHF. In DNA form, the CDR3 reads TGCGCCAGCAGCTTGGAGGGAGGGGGCGACTCCTATAATTCACCCCTCCACTTT. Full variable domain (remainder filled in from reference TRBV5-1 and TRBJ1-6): KAGVTQTPRYLIKTRGQQVTLSCSPISGHRSVSWYQQTPGQGLQFLFEYFSETQRNKGNFPGRFSGRQFSNSRSEMNVSTLELGDSALYLCASSLEGGGDSYNSPLHFGNGTRLTVT.

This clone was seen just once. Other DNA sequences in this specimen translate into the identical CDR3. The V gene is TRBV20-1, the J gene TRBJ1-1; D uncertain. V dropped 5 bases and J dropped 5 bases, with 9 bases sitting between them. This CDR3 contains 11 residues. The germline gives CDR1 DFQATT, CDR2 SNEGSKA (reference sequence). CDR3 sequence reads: CSAAGRTEAFF. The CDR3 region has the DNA TGCAGTGCTGCTGGACGGACTGAAGCTTTCTTT.

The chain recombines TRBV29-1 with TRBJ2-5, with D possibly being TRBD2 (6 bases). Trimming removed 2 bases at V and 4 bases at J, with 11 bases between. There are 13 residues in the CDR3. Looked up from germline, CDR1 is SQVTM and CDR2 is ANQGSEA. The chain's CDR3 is CSVERGEGETQYF. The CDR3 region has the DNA TGCAGCGTTGAACGCGGGGAAGGAGAGACCCAGTACTTC. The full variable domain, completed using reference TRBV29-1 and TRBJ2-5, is SAVISQKPSRDICQRGTSLTIQCQVDSQVTMMFWYRQQPGQSLTLIATANQGSEATYESGFVIDKFPISRPNLTFSTLTVSNMSPEDSSIYLCSVERGEGETQYFGPGTRLLVL.

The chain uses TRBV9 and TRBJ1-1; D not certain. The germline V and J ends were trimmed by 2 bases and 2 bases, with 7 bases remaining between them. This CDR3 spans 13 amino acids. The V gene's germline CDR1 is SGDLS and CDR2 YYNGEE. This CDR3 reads CASSVEGNTEAFF. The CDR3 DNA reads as TGTGCCAGCAGCGTGGAAGGCAACACTGAAGCTTTCTTT.